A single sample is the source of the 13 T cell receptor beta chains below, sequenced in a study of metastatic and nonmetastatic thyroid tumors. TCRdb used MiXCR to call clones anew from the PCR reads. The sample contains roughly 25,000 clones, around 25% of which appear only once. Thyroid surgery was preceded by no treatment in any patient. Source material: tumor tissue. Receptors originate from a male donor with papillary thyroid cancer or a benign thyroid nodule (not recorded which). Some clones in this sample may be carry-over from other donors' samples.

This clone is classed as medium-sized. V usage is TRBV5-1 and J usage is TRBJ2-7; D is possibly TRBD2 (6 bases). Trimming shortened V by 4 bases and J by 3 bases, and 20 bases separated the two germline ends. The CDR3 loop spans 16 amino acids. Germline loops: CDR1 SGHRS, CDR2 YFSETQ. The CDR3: CASSVIGGIPDYEQYF. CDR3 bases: TGCGCCAGCAGCGTAATTGGCGGGATACCGGACTACGAGCAGTACTTC.

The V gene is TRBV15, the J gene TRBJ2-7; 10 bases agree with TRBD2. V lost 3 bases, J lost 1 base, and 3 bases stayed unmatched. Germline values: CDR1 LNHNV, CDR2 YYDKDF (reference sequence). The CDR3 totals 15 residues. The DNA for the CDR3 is TGTGCCACCAGCAGGGGACTAGCGATTTCCTACGAGCAGTACTTC. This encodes CATSRGLAISYEQYF.

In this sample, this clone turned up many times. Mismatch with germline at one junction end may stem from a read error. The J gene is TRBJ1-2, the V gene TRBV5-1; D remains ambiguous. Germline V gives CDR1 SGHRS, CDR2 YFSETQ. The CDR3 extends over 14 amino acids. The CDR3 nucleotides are TGCGCCAGCAGATTGGAACAGTCGAACTATGGCTACACCTTC. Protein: CASRLEQSNYGYTF.

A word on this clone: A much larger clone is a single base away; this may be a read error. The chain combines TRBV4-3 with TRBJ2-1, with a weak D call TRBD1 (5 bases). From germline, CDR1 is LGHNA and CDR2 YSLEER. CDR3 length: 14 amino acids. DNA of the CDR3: TGCGCCAGCAGCCAAGGGGGCTCCCACAATGAGCAGTTCTTC. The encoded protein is CASSQGGSHNEQFF.

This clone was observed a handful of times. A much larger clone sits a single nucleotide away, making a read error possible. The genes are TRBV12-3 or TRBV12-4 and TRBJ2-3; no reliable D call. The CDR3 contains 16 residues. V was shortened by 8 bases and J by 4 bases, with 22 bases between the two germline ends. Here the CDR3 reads CASGPRSPPEPDTQYF. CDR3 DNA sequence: TGTGCCAGCGGTCCCCGCTCCCCCCCGGAACCAGATACGCAGTATTTT.

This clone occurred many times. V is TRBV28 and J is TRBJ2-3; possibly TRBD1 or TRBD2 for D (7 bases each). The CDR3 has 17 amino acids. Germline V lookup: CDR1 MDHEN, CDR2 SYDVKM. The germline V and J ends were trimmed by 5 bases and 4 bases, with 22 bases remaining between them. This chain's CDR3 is CASSPRGEGAYPDTQYF. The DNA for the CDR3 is TGTGCCAGCAGTCCCCGCGGGGAGGGGGCGTACCCAGATACGCAGTATTTT.

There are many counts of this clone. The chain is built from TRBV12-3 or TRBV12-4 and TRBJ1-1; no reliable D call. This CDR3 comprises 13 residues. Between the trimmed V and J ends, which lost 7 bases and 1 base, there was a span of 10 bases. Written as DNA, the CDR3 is TGTGCCAGCACTCCCGGATGGAACACTGAAGCTTTCTTT. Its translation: CASTPGWNTEAFF.

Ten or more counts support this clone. CDR3 nucleotide sequence: TGTGCCAGCAGCTACGGACAGGGAGATGAGCAGTTCTTC. It yields the protein CASSYGQGDEQFF. The V and J genes are TRBV9 and TRBJ2-1; 8 nucleotides match TRBD1. The CDR3 sequence is 13 residues long. Germline CDR1 is SGDLS and CDR2 is YYNGEE. The V segment lost 4 bases and the J segment 8 bases; nucleotides outside the gene matches: 5.

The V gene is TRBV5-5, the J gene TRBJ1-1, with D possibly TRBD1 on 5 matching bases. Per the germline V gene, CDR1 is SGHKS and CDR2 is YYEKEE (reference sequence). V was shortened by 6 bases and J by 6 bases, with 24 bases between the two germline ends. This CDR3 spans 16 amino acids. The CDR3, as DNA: TGTGCCAGCATCGTACATGGGGCTGGTATTTCCCCTGAAGCTTTCTTT. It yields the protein CASIVHGAGISPEAFF.

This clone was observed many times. CDR3 bases: TGTGCCAGCAGCCAGCAAGCCGGGACTCGAAACACCATATATTTT. Translated: CASSQQAGTRNTIYF. The gene calls are TRBV7-2 and TRBJ1-3; maybe TRBD1 (5 bases). The V end lost 5 bases, the J end lost 5 bases, and 16 bases lay between the germline ends. The CDR3 spans 15 residues. CDR1 and CDR2 from the germline V gene are SGHTA and FQGNSA.

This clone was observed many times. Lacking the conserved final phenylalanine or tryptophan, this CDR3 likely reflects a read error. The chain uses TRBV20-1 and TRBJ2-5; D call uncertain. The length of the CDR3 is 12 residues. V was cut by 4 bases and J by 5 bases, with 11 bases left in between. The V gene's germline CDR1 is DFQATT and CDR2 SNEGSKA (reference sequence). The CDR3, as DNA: TGCAGTGCTACGCGAACTATGGAGACCCAGTACCTC. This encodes CSATRTMETQYL.

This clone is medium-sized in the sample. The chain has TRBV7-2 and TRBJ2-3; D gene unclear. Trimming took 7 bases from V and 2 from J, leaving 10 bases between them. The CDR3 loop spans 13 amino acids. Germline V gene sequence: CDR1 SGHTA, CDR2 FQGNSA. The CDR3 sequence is CASTFYPTDTQYF. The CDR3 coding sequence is TGTGCCAGCACCTTTTACCCCACAGATACGCAGTATTTT.

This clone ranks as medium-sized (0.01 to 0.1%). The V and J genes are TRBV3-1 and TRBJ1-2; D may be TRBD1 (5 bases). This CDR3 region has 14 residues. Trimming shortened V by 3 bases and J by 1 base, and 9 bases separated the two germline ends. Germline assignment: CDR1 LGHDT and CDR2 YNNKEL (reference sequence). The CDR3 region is CASSHRGVNYGYTF. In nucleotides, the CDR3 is TGTGCCAGCAGCCATCGGGGGGTTAACTATGGCTACACCTTC.